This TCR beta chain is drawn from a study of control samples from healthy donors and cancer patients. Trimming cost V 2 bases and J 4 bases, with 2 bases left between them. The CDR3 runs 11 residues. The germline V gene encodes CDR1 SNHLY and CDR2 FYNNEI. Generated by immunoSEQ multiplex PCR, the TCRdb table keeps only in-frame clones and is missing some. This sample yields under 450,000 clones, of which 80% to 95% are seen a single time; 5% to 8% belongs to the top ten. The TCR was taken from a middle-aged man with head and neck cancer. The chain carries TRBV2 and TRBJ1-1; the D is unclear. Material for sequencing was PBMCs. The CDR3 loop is CASSEITEAFF. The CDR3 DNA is TGTGCCAGCAGTGAAATCACTGAAGCTTTCTTT.